This record looks at one T cell receptor beta chain sequence and its context. Enrolled during active infection, Seattle patients were then followed longitudinally. The sample belongs to a study of blood T cell repertoires in COVID-19. Study-level background: Spain, Italy and the United States supplied samples that represented acute and convalescent COVID-19. T cells, B-cell-depleted T cells, or PBMCs provided the cDNA or gDNA that served as material.

As processed by the authors: It was from reference gene primer amplification that nucleated cell counts were estimated. Some clones are missing from TCRdb's copy, which holds only in-frame ones; the method was immunoSEQ multiplex PCR. V and J calls and clone size are as listed in that table; D and trimming were resolved from the DNA. The sample holds approximately 150,000 clones, 60% to 85% seen once. Per the germline V gene, CDR1 is LGHDT and CDR2 is YNNKEL (reference sequence). Trimming removed 4 bases from V and 4 bases from J, with 9 bases in between. This CDR3 spans 13 amino acids. The source of this sequence is an older woman with COVID-19, enrolled during active disease. Sequencing input: peripheral blood. The V call is TRBV3-1 (or the pseudogene TRBV3-2), the J call TRBJ2-3; D possibly corresponds to TRBD2 (6 bases). Here the CDR3 DNA reads TGTGCCAGCAGCCCGGGGGTCCCAGATACGCAGTATTTT. Its protein product is CASSPGVPDTQYF.